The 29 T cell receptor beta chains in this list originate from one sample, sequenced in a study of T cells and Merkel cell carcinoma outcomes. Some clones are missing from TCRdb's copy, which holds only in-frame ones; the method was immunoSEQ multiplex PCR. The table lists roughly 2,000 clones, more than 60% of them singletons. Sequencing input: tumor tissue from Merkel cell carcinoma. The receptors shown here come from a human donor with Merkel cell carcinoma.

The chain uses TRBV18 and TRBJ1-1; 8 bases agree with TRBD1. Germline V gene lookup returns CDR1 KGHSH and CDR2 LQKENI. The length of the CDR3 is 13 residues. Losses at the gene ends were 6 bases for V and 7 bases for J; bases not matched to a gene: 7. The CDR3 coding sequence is TGTGCCAGCTCTTCAGGGGGCTTCCTTGAAGCTTTCTTT. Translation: CASSSGGFLEAFF.

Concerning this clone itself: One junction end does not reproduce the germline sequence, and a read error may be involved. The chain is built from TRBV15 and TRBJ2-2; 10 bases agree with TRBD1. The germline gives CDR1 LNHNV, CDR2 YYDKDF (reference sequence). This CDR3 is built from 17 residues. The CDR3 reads CATSRETGGTNTGELFF. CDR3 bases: TGTGCCACCAGCAGGGAGACAGGGGGCACAAACACCGGAGAGCTGTTTTTT.

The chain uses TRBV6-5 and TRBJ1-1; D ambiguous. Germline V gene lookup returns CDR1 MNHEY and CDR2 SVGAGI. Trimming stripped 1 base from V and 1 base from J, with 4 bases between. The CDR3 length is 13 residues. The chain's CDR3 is CASSYWANTEAFF. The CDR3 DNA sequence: TGTGCCAGCAGTTACTGGGCGAACACTGAAGCTTTCTTT.

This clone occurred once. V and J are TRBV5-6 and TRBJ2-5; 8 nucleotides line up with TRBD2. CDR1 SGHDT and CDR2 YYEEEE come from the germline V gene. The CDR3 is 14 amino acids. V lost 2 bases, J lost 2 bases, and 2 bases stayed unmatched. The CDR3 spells CASSLGGGQETQYF. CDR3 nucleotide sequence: TGTGCCAGCAGCTTAGGCGGGGGGCAAGAGACCCAGTACTTC. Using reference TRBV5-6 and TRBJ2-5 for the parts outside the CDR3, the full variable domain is DAGVTQSPTHLIKTRGQQVTLRCSPKSGHDTVSWYQQALGQGPQFIFQYYEEEERQRGNFPDRFSGHQFPNYSSELNVNALLLGDSALYLCASSLGGGQETQYFGPGTRLLVL.

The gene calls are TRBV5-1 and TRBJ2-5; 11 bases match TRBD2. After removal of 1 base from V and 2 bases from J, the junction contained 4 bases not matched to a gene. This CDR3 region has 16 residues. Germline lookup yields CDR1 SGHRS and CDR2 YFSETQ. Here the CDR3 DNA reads TGCGCCAGCAGCTTGAACCTAGCGGGGGGACAAGAGACCCAGTACTTC. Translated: CASSLNLAGGQETQYF. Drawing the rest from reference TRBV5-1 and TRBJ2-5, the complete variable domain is KAGVTQTPRYLIKTRGQQVTLSCSPISGHRSVSWYQQTPGQGLQFLFEYFSETQRNKGNFPGRFSGRQFSNSRSEMNVSTLELGDSALYLCASSLNLAGGQETQYFGPGTRLLVL.

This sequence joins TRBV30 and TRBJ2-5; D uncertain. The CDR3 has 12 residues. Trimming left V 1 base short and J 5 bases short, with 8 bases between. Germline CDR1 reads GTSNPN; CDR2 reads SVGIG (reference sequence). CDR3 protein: CAWSGGAETQYF. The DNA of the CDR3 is TGTGCCTGGAGTGGGGGTGCGGAGACCCAGTACTTC.

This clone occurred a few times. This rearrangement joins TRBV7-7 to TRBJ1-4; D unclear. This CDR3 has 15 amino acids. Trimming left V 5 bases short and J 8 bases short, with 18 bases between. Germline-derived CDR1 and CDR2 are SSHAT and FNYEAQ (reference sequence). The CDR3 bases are TGTGCCAGCAGCCCAAGACTGGGGAGTGGAGAAAAACTGTTTTTT. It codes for CASSPRLGSGEKLFF.

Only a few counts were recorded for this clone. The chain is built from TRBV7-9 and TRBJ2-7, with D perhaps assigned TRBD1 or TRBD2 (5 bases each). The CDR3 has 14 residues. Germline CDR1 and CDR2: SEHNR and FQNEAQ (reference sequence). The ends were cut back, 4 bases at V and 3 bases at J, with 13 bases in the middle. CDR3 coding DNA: TGTGCCAGCAGCTCCGGGACGGGATTCTACGAGCAGTACTTC. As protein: CASSSGTGFYEQYF.

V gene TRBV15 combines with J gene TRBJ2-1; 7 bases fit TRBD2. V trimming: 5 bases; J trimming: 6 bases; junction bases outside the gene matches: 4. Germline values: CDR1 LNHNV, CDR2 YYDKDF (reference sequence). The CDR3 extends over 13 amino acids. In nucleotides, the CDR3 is TGTGCCACCAGCGGACTAGTGTCCAATGAGCAGTTCTTC. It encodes CATSGLVSNEQFF. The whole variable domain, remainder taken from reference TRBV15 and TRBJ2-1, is DAMVIQNPRYQVTQFGKPVTLSCSQTLNHNVMYWYQQKSSQAPKLLFHYYDKDFNNEADTPDNFQSRRPNTSFCFLDIRSPGLGDTAMYLCATSGLVSNEQFFGPGTRLTVL.

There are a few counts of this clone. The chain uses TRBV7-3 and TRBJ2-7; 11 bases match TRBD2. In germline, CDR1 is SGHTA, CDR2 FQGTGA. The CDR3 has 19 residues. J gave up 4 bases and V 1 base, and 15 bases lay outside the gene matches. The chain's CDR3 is CASSLILRVAGGPVYEQYF. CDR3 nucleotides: TGTGCCAGCAGCTTAATACTCCGGGTAGCGGGGGGGCCGGTATACGAGCAGTACTTC.

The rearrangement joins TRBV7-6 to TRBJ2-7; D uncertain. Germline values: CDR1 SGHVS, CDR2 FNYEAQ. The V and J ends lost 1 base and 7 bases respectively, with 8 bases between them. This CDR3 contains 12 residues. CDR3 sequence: CASSLGSTEQYF. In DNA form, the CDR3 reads TGTGCCAGCAGCTTAGGGTCTACGGAGCAGTACTTC. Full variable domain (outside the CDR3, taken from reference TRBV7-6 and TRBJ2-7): GAGVSQSPRYKVTKRGQDVALRCDPISGHVSLYWYRQALGQGPEFLTYFNYEAQQDKSGLPNDRFSAERPEGSISTLTIQRTEQRDSAMYRCASSLGSTEQYFGPGTRLTVT.

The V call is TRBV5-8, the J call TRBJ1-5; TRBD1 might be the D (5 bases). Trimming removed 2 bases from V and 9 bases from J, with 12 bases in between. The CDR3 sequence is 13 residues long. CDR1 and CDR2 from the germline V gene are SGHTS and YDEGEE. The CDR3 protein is CASSLGDLRPQHF. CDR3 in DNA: TGTGCCAGCAGCTTAGGGGATCTCCGGCCCCAGCATTTT.

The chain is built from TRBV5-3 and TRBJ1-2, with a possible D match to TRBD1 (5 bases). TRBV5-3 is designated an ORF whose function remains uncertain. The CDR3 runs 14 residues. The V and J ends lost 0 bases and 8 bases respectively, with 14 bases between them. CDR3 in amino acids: CARSLGGRARGYTF. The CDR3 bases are TGTGCCAGAAGCTTGGGAGGCAGGGCTAGGGGCTACACCTTC.

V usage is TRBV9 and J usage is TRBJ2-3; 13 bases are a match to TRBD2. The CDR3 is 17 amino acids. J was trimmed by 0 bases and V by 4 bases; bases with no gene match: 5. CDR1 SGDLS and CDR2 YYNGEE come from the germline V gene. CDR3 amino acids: CASSLMGLAGSTDTQYF. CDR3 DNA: TGTGCCAGCAGCTTAATGGGACTAGCGGGAAGCACAGATACGCAGTATTTT.

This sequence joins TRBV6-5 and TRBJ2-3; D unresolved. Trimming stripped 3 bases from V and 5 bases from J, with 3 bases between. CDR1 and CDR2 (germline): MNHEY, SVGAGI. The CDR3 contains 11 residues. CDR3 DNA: TGTGCCAGCAGTTATCGAGATACGCAGTATTTT. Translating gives CASSYRDTQYF.

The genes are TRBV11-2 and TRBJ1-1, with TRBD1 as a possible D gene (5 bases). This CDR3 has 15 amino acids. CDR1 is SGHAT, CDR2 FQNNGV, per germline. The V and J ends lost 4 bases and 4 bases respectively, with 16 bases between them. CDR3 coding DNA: TGTGCCAGCAGCTCTCAGGTAGGGGTGGCCACTGAAGCTTTCTTT. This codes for CASSSQVGVATEAFF.

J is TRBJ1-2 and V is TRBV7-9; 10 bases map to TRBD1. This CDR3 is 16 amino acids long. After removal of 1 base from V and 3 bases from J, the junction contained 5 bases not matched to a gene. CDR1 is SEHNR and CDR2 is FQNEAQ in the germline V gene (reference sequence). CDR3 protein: CASSLGTGGIYYGYTF. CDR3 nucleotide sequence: TGTGCCAGCAGCTTAGGGACAGGGGGAATTTACTATGGCTACACCTTC. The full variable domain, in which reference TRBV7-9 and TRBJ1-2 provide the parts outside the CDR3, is DTGVSQNPRHKITKRGQNVTFRCDPISEHNRLYWYRQTLGQGPEFLTYFQNEAQLEKSRLLSDRFSAERPKGSFSTLEIQRTEQGDSAMYLCASSLGTGGIYYGYTFGSGTRLTVV.

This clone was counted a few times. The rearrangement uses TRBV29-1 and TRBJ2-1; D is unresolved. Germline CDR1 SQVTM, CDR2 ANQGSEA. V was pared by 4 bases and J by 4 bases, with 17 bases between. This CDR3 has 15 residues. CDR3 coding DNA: TGCAGCGTTGGGGTTATGCTAGACGGTTACAATGAGCAGTTCTTC. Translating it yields CSVGVMLDGYNEQFF.

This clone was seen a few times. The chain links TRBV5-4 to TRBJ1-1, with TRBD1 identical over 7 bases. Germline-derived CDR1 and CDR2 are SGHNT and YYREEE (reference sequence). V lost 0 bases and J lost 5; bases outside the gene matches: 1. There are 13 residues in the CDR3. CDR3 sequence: CASSLDRGTEAFF. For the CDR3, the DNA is TGTGCCAGCAGCTTGGACAGGGGAACTGAAGCTTTCTTT.

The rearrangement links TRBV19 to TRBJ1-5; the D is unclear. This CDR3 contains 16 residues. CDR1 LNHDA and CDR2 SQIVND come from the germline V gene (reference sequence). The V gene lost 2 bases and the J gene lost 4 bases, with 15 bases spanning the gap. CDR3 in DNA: TGTGCCAGTAGTATATACCAGAGTCTGGTGAATCAGCCCCAGCATTTT. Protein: CASSIYQSLVNQPQHF.

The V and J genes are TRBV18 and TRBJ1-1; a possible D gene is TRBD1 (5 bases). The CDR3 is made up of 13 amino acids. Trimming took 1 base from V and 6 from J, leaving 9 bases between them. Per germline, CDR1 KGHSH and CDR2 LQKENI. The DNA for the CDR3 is TGTGCCAGCTCACCACGGGGGGAGGCTGAAGCTTTCTTT. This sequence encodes CASSPRGEAEAFF. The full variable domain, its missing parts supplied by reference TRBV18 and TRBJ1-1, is NAGVMQNPRHLVRRRGQEARLRCSPMKGHSHVYWYRQLPEEGLKFMVYLQKENIIDESGMPKERFSAEFPKEGPSILRIQQVVRGDSAAYFCASSPRGEAEAFFGQGTRLTVV.

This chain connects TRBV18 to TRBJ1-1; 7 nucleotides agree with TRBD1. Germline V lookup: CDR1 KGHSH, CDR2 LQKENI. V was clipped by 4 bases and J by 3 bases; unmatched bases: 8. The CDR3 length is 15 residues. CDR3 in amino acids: CASSLSGTADTEAFF. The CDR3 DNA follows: TGTGCCAGCTCACTATCCGGGACAGCGGACACTGAAGCTTTCTTT.

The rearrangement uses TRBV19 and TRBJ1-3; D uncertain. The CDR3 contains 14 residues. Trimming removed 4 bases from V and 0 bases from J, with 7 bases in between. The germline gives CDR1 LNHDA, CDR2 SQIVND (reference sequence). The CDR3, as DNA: TGTGCCAGTAGTAGAGCTTACTCTGGAAACACCATATATTTT. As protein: CASSRAYSGNTIYF.

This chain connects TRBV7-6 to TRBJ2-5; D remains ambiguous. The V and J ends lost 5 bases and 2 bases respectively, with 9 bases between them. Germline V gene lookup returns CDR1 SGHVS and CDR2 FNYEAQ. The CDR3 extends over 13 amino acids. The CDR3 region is CASSRGRQETQYF. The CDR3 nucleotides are TGTGCCAGCAGCCGTGGACGGCAAGAGACCCAGTACTTC.

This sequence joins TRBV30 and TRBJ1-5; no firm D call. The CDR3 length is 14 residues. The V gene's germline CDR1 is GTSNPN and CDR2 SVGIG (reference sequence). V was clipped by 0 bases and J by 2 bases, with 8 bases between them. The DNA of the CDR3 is TGTGCCTGGAGTGTAGGTCAGGGCAATCAGCCCCAGCATTTT. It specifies CAWSVGQGNQPQHF.

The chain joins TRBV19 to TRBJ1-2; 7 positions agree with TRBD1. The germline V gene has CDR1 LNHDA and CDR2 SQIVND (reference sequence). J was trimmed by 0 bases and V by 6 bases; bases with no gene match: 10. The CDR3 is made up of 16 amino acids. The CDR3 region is CASRSLQGKANYGYTF. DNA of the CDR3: TGTGCCAGTAGGAGCCTACAGGGGAAAGCTAACTATGGCTACACCTTC.

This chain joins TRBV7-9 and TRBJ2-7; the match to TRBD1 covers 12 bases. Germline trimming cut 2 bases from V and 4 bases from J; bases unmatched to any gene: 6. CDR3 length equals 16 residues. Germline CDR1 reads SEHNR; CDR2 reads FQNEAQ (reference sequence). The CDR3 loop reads CASSLPGTGGKYEQYF. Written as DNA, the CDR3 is TGTGCCAGCAGCTTACCCGGGACAGGGGGCAAGTACGAGCAGTACTTC.

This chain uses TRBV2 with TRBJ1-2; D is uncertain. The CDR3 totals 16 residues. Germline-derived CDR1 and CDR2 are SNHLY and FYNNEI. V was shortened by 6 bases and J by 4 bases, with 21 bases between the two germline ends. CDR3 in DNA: TGTGCCAGCAGCCCATCCACAAGGGCCCTCGGCTATGGCTACACCTTC. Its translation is CASSPSTRALGYGYTF.

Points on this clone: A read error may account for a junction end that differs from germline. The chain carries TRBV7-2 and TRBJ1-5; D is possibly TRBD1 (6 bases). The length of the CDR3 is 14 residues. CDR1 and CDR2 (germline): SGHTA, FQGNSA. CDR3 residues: CASNLVPQGQPQHF. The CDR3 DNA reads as TGTGCCAGCAACTTAGTCCCACAGGGACAGCCCCAGCATTTT. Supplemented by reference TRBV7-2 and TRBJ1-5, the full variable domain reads GAGVSQSPSNKVTEKGKDVELRCDPISGHTALYWYRQSLGQGLEFLIYFQGNSAPDKSGLPSDRFSAERTGGSVSTLTIQRTQQEDSAVYLCASNLVPQGQPQHFGDGTRLSIL.